This T cell receptor beta chain was observed in a study of OX40 agonist ivuxolimab in advanced cancers. TCRdb's copy holds only in-frame clones and misses some; the assay was immunoSEQ multiplex PCR. The table lists more than 75,000 clones, around four fifths of them singletons. In germline, CDR1 is DFQATT, CDR2 SNEGSKA (reference sequence). The CDR3 is 11 residues long. The germline V and J ends were trimmed by 8 bases and 1 base, with 6 bases remaining between them. The V gene is TRBV20-1, the J gene TRBJ2-1, with unresolved D. This clonotype was obtained from an adult with an advanced solid tumor such as melanoma, head and neck, liver or kidney cancer. The material sequenced was CD4+ or CD8+ T cells sorted from blood, taken in a trial of the OX40 agonist ivuxolimab. CDR3 in DNA: TGCAGTAGAGGTTCCTACAATGAGCAGTTCTTC. It yields the protein CSRGSYNEQFF.